These T cell receptor beta chains were read from a single sample in a study of shared T cell receptors in the human thymus. Profiling relied on immunoSEQ multiplex PCR, and the TCRdb table lists in-frame clones only, not all of them. The data hold about 380,000 clones, with around 95% observed a single time. Sample: thymocytes. Receptor source: a human donor. CDR3s include the opening cysteine and the closing phenylalanine or tryptophan. D genes are given only for firm matches. Clone size is given for some rows only: seen once, a few or many times, or a class if the clone is expanded.

TRBD2	TRBV4-2	.	TRBJ2-7	CASSQDRVGRNYEQYF	TGTGCCAGCAGCCAAGACCGTGTCGGGAGGAACTACGAGCAGTACTTC
TRBD1	TRBV28	.	TRBJ1-5	CASSPGTGDAQPQHF	TGTGCCAGCAGTCCCGGGACAGGGGATGCTCAGCCCCAGCATTTT
.	TRBV30	.	TRBJ2-1	CAWSVRLHNEQFF	TGTGCCTGGAGTGTTCGACTACACAATGAGCAGTTCTTC
TRBD2	TRBV30	once	TRBJ2-7	CAWSVLTSGPLLEQYF	TGTGCCTGGAGTGTATTGACTAGCGGGCCCCTCCTCGAGCAGTACTTC
TRBD1	TRBV18	.	TRBJ2-7	CASSPLTGTLDYEQYF	TGTGCCAGCTCACCACTGACAGGGACGCTGGATTACGAGCAGTACTTC
.	TRBV19	.	TRBJ2-1	CASTTGQSSYNEQFF	TGTGCCAGTACCACGGGTCAAAGCTCCTACAATGAGCAGTTCTTC
TRBD2	TRBV7-2	once	TRBJ2-7	CASSLAAGGPGEQYF	TGTGCCAGCAGCTTAGCAGCGGGAGGGCCAGGCGAGCAGTACTTC
.	TRBV10-2	once	TRBJ2-1	CASGISGTYNEQFF	TGCGCCAGCGGTATATCAGGTACCTACAATGAGCAGTTCTTC
.	TRBV7-2	.	TRBJ1-3	CASSHRAGSSGNTIYF	TGTGCCAGCAGCCACCGTGCAGGGTCCTCTGGAAACACCATATATTTT
.	TRBV7-2	.	TRBJ1-2	CASSLVVNSYGYTF	TGTGCCAGCAGCTTAGTCGTGAACAGCTATGGCTACACCTTC
.	TRBV28	.	TRBJ1-2	CASRVPYRETDCNGYTF	TGTGCCAGCAGAGTCCCTTATCGGGAAACGGACTGTAACGGCTACACCTTC
.	TRBV9	.	TRBJ1-2	CASSPSPPPTGRANYGYTF	TGTGCCAGCAGCCCCTCGCCTCCCCCTACAGGGAGGGCTAACTATGGCTACACCTTC
.	TRBV4-2	.	TRBJ2-4	CASSQDRERASTKNIQYF	TGTGCCAGCAGCCAAGATCGAGAGAGGGCCTCGACCAAAAACATTCAGTACTTC
.	TRBV28	.	TRBJ2-2	CASSLGDGTPTNTGELFF	TGTGCCAGCAGTTTGGGGGATGGGACACCGACGAACACCGGGGAGCTGTTTTTT
TRBD1	TRBV5-6	.	TRBJ2-7	CASSSLLRDRTSYEQYF	TGTGCCAGCAGCTCCCTTCTTCGGGACAGGACCTCCTACGAGCAGTACTTC
TRBD2	TRBV7-2	.	TRBJ2-3	CASSLPPSGITDTQYF	TGTGCCAGCAGCTTACCCCCTAGCGGTATCACAGATACGCAGTATTTT
TRBD2	TRBV9	few	TRBJ2-1	CASSVVVLAAPGNEQFF	TGTGCCAGCAGCGTAGTGGTTCTAGCGGCACCAGGGAATGAGCAGTTCTTC
.	TRBV6-5	.	TRBJ2-1	CASSRDSNYNEQFF	TGTGCCAGCAGCCGGGACTCTAACTACAATGAGCAGTTCTTC
TRBD1	TRBV6-4	once	TRBJ2-2	CASSGDRGTGELFF	TGTGCCAGCAGTGGCGACAGGGGGACCGGGGAGCTGTTTTTT
.	TRBV27	.	TRBJ2-5	CASSRVGRAETQYF	TGTGCCAGCAGTAGGGTAGGCCGAGCAGAGACCCAGTACTTC
.	TRBV10-3	.	TRBJ2-5	CAISERLSPQETQYF	TGTGCCATCAGTGAACGCCTTTCCCCTCAAGAGACCCAGTACTTC
.	TRBV5-8	.	TRBJ2-3	CASSLGVRDRATQYF	TGTGCCAGCAGCTTAGGGGTCCGGGATCGGGCTACGCAGTATTTT
TRBD1	TRBV28	.	TRBJ2-1	CASLRDSTINEQFF	TGTGCCAGCCTCCGGGACAGCACAATCAATGAGCAGTTCTTC
TRBD2	TRBV7-6	.	TRBJ2-7	CASSSSSGSGYEQYF	TGTGCCAGCAGCTCTTCTAGCGGGAGCGGCTACGAGCAGTACTTC
TRBD2	TRBV27	.	TRBJ2-7	CASSFRFLAGGGRSYEQYF	TGTGCCAGCAGTTTCCGATTTCTAGCGGGAGGGGGAAGGTCCTACGAGCAGTACTTC
.	TRBV28	.	TRBJ2-3	CASSLSPPGSTDTQYF	TGTGCCAGCAGTTTATCTCCACCCGGCAGCACAGATACGCAGTATTTT
.	TRBV10-1	.	TRBJ2-1	CASTGDGLGRHNEQFF	TGCGCCAGCACCGGGGACGGCCTAGGGAGACACAATGAGCAGTTCTTC
.	TRBV28	once	TRBJ2-7	CASSFEGVAEYF	TGTGCCAGCAGTTTTGAGGGGGTAGCGGAGTACTTC
TRBD1	TRBV27	.	TRBJ2-7	CASSSPRQGNYEQYF	TGTGCCAGCAGTTCGCCCCGACAGGGCAACTACGAGCAGTACTTC
TRBD1	TRBV28	.	TRBJ1-4	CASSFSGTGPNEKLFF	TGTGCCAGCAGTTTCTCCGGGACAGGGCCCAATGAAAAACTGTTTTTT
TRBD2	TRBV18	.	TRBJ2-7	CASSPPSASGRNEQYF	TGTGCCAGCTCACCACCGTCGGCTAGCGGGAGAAACGAGCAGTACTTC